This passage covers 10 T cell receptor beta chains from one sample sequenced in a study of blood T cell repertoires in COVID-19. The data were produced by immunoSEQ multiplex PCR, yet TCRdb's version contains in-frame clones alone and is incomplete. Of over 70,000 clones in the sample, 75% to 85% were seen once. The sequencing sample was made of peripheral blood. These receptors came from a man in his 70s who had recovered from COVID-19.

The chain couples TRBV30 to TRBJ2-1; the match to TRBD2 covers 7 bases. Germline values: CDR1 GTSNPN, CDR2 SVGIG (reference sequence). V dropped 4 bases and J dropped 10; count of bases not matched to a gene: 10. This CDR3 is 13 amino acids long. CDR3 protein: CAWKASGAGEQFF. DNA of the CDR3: TGTGCCTGGAAGGCTAGCGGCGCGGGGGAGCAGTTCTTC. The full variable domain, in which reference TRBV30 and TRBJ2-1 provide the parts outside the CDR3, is SQTIHQWPATLVQPVGSPLSLECTVEGTSNPNLYWYRQAAGRGLQLLFYSVGIGQISSEVPQNLSASRPQDRQFILSSKKLLLSDSGFYLCAWKASGAGEQFFGPGTRLTVL.

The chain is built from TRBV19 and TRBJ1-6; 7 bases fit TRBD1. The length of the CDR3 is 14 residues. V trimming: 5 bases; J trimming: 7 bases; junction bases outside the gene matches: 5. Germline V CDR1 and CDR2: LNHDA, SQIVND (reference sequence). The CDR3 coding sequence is TGTGCCAGTAGTTCGAGCAGGGGGAATTCACCCCTCCACTTT. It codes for CASSSSRGNSPLHF.

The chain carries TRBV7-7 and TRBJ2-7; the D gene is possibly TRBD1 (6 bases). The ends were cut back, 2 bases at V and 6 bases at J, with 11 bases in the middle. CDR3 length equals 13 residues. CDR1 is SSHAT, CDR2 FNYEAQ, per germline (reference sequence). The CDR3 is CASSLSARGEQYF. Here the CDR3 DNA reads TGTGCCAGCAGCTTAAGCGCCAGGGGCGAGCAGTACTTC. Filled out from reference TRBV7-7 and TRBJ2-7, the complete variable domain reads GAGVSQSPRYKVTKRGQDVTLRCDPISSHATLYWYQQALGQGPEFLTYFNYEAQPDKSGLPSDRFSAERPEGSISTLTIQRTEQRDSAMYRCASSLSARGEQYFGPGTRLTVT.

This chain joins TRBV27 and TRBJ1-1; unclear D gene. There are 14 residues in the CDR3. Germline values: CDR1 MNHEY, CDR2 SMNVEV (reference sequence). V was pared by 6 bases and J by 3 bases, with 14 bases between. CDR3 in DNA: TGTGCCAGCAGCACGCGAGGGCCGGACACTGAAGCTTTCTTT. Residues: CASSTRGPDTEAFF.

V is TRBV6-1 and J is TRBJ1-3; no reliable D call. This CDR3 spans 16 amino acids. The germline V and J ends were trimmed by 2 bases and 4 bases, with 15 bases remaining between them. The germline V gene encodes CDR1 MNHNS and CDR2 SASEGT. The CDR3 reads CASSEFENLAGNTIYF. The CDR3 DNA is TGTGCCAGCAGTGAATTCGAGAATCTAGCAGGAAACACCATATATTTT.

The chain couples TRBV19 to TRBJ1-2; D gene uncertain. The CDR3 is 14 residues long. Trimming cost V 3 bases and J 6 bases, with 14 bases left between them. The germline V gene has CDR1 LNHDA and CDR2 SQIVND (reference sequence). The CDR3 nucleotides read TGTGCCAGTAGTATCCCCTTCAAAACGGATGGCTACACCTTC. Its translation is CASSIPFKTDGYTF.

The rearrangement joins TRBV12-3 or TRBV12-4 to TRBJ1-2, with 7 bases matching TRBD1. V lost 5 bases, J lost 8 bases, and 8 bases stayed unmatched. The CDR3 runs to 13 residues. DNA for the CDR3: TGTGCCAGCAGTGCCCGGACAGGAGGAGGCTACACCTTC. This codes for CASSARTGGGYTF.

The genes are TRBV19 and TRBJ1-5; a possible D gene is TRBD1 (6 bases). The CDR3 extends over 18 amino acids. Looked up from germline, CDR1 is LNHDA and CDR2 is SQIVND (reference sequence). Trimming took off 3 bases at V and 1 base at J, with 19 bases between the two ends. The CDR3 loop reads CASSIGTGGGSSNQPQHF. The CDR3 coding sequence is TGTGCCAGTAGTATCGGTACGGGGGGCGGATCAAGCAATCAGCCCCAGCATTTT. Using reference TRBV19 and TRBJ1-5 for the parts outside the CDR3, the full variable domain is DGGITQSPKYLFRKEGQNVTLSCEQNLNHDAMYWYRQDPGQGLRLIYYSQIVNDFQKGDIAEGYSVSREKKESFPLTVTSAQKNPTAFYLCASSIGTGGGSSNQPQHFGDGTRLSIL.

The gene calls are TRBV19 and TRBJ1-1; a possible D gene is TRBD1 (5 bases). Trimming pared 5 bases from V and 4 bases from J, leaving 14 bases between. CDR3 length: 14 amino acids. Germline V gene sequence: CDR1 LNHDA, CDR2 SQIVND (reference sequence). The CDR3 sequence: CASSFPGGSTEAFF. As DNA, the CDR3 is TGTGCCAGTAGTTTTCCCGGGGGGAGCACTGAAGCTTTCTTT.

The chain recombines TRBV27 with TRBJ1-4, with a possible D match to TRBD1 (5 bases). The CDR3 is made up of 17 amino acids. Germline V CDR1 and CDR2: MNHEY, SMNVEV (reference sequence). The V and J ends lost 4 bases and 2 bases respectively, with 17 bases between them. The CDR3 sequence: CASSSPAGDATNEKLFF. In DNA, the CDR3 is TGTGCCAGCAGTTCTCCGGCGGGGGACGCGACTAATGAAAAACTGTTTTTT.